A selection of T cell receptor beta chains follows, all from one sample in a study of identical twins. A single record per CDR3 protein comes from TCRdb applying MiXCR to the 5' RACE reads. This table has hundreds of thousands of distinct CDR3 sequences, around 7.5% appearing once. In addition, the sample was reused for a study of yellow fever vaccine responses in identical twins.

Material: PBMCs. The receptor source for this set is a woman between 18 and 30 years old in good health. The CDR3 runs from the conserved cysteine through the conserved F or W.

v_gene	CDR3aa
TRBV5-6	CASSSLQVHEQYF
TRBV24-1	CATSDFGKGDPYSYNEQFF
TRBV4-1	CASSQVPGQGGLAGNQPQHF
TRBV12-3/TRBV12-4	CASSLRGRDSYNEQFF
TRBV2	CASSENSPRVTGELFF
TRBV6-1	CASSDLVNDGYTF
TRBV11-2	CASSLRSLEPKHYGYTF
TRBV9	CASSVVGGTSGANEQFF
TRBV6-1	CASSGGLAYADEQYF
TRBV7-6	CASSPPGLNTGELFF
TRBV5-1	CASSELGNTGELFF
TRBV9	CASSVEGTQQETQYF
TRBV28	CASSWADTQYF
TRBV5-1	CASSLGTAGSTLETQYF
TRBV6-1	CASRIDRGEGQPQHF
TRBV3-1	CASSHALAGVQETQYF
TRBV12-3/TRBV12-4	CASSFVGGEEKLFF
TRBV20-1	CSARDLGRETQYF
TRBV6-5	CASSSPGTVETQYF
TRBV7-9	CASSHGTGASSYNEQFF
TRBV6-5	CASSYDPGSYGYTF
TRBV7-9	CASSLTSAGADTQYF
TRBV6-5	CASSYESGQSSPLHF
TRBV20-1	CSAARGGGRSYEQYF
TRBV3-1	CASSQVGTRYQETQYF
TRBV29-1	CSVVRGLGSYNEQFF